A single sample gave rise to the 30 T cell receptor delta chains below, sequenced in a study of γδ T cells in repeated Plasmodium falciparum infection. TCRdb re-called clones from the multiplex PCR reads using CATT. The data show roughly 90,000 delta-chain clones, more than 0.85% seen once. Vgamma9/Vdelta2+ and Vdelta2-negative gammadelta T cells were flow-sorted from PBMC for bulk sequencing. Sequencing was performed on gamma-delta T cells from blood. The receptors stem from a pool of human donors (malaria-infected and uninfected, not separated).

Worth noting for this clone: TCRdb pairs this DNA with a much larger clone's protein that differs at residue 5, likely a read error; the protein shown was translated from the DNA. The CDR3: CALGDRGSSVQCTDKLIF. The CDR3 DNA reads TGTGCTCTTGGGGACCGAGGGAGTTCCGTGCAATGCACCGATAAACTCATCTTT. The V call is TRDV1, the J call TRDJ1; D unclear. From germline, CDR1 is TSWWSYY and CDR2 QGS. CDR3 length: 18 amino acids. V was shortened by 3 bases and J by 1 base, with 21 bases between the two germline ends.

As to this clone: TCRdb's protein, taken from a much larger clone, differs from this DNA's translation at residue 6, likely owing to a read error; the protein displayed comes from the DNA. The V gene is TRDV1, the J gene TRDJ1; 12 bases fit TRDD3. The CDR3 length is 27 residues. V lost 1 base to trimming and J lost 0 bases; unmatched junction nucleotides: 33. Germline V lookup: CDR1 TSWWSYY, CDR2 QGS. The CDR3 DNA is TGTGCTCTTGGGGAACCTGTAAGAGGGGTGTATACGAAACGTACTGGGGGATACTTAAGGCACACCGATAAACTCATCTTT. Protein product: CALGEPVRGVYTKRTGGYLRHTDKLIF.

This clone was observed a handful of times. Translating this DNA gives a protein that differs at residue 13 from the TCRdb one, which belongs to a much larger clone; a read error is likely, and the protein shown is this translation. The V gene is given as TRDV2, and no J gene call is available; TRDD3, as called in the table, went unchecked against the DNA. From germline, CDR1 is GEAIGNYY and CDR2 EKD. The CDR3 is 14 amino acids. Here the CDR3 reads CACDSMGGPDKLTF. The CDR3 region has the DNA TGTGCCTGTGACAGTATGGGAGGACCCGATAAACTCACCTTT.

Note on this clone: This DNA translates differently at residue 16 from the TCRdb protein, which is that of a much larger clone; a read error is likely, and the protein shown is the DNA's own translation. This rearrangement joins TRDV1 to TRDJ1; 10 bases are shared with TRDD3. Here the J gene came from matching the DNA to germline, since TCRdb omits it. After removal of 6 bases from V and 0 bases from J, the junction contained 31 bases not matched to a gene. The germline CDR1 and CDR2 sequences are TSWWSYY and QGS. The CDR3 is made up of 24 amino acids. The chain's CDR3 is CALGGSLPTTVTGGFESYTDKLIF. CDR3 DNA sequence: TGTGCTCTTGGTGGATCACTTCCTACGACAGTAACTGGGGGATTCGAATCGTACACCGATAAACTCATCTTT.

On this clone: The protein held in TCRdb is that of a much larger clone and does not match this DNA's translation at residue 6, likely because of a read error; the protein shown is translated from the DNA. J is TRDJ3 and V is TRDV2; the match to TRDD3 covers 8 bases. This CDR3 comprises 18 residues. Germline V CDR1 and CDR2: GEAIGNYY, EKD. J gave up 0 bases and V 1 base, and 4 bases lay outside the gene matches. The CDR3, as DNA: TGTGCCTGTGACACGAGGGGATACAGCTCCTGGGACACCCGACAGATGTTTTTC. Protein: CACDTRGYSSWDTRQMFF.

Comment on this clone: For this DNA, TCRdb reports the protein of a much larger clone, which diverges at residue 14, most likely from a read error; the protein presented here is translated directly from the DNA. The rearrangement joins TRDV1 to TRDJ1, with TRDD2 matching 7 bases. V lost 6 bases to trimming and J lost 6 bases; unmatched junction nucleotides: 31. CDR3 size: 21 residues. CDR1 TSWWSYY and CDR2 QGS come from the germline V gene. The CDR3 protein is CALGIFANSYRRWCWSNKLIF. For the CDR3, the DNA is TGTGCTCTTGGAATTTTTGCGAATTCCTACCGTCGCTGGTGCTGGAGTAATAAACTCATCTTT.

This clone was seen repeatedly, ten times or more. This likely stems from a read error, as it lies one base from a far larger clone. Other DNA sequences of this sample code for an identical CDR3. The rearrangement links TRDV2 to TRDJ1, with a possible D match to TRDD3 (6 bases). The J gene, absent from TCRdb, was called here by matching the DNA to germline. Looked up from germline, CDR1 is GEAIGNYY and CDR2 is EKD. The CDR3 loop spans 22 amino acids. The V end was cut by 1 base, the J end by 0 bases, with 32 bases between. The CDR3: CACDTLRDGGTNTGDYTDKLIF. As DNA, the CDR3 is TGTGCCTGTGACACTTTAAGGGATGGGGGGACCAATACGGGGGACTACACCGATAAACTCATCTTT.

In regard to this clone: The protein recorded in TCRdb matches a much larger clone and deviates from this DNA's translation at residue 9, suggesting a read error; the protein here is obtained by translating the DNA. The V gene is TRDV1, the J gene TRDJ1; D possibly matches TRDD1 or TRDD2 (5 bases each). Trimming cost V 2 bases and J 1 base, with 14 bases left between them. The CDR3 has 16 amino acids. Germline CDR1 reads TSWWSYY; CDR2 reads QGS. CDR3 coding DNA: TGTGCTCTTGGGGAAACATCTTCCAATAGCACCGATAAACTCATCTTT. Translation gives CALGETSSNSTDKLIF.

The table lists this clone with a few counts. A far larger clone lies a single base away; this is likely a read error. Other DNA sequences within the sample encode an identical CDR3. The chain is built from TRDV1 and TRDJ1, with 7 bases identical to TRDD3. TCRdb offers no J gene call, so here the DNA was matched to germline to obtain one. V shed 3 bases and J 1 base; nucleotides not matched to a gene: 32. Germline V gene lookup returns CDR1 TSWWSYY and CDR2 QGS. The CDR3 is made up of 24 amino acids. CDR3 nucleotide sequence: TGTGCTCTTGGGGAGGGGGAAGGAACGGTCATTCCAGTACTGGGGATTGCCTGCACCGATAAACTCATCTTT. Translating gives CALGEGEGTVIPVLGIACTDKLIF.

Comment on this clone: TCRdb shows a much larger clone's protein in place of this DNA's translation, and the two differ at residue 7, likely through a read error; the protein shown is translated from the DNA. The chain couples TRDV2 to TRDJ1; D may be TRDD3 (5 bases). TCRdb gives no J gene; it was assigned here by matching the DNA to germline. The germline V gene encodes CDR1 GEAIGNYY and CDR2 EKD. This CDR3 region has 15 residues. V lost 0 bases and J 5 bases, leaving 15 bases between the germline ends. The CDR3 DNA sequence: TGTGCCTGTGACACCGTGGTGGGATCTAAAGATAAACTCATCTTT. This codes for CACDTVVGSKDKLIF.

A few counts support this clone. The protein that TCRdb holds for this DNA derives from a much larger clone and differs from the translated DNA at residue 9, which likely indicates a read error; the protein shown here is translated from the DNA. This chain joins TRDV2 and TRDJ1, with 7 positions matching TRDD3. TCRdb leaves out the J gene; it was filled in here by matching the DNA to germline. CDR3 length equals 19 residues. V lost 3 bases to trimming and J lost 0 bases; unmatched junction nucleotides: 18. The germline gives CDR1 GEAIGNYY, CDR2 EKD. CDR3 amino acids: CACDSLGDLASMYTDKLIF. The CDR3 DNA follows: TGTGCCTGTGACTCGTTGGGGGACCTTGCTTCGATGTACACCGATAAACTCATCTTT.

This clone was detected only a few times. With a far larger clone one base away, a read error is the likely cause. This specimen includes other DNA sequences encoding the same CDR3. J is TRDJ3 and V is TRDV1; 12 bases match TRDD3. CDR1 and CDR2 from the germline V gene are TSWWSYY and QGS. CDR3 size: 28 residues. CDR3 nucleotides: TGTGCTCTTGGGGAAGGGCGCGCGGTCCCCTATACTGGGGGATACTCAGGCCGGAAAACCTGGGACACCCGACAGATGTTCTTC. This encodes CALGEGRAVPYTGGYSGRKTWDTRQMFF.

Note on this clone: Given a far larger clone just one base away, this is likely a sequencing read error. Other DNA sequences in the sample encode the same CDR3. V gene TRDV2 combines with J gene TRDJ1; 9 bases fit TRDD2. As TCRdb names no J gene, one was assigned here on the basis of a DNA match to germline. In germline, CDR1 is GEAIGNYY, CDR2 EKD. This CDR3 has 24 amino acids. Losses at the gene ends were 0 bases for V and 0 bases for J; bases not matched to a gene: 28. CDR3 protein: CACDTRAARPSYTKMGADTDKLIF. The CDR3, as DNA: TGTGCCTGTGACACCAGAGCCGCCAGGCCTTCCTACACCAAGATGGGGGCTGACACCGATAAACTCATCTTT.

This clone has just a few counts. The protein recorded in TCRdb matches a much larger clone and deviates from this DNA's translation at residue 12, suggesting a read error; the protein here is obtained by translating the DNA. DNA for the CDR3: TGTGCCTGTGAGCCTCTGGGGGATTACACCGATAGACTCATCTTT. Amino acids: CACEPLGDYTDRLIF. The rearrangement uses TRDV2 and TRDJ1, with TRDD3 identical over 9 bases. In the absence of a J gene in TCRdb, the DNA was matched to germline to assign it here. The CDR3 extends over 15 amino acids. Germline V CDR1 and CDR2: GEAIGNYY, EKD.

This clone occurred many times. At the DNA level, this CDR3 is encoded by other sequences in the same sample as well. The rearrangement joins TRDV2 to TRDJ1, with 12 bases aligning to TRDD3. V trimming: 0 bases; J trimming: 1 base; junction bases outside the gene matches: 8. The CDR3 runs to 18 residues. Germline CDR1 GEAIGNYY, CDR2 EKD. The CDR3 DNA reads TGTGCCTGTGACACCTTGGTACTGGGGGATACTCCCACCGATAAACTCATCTTT. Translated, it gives CACDTLVLGDTPTDKLIF.

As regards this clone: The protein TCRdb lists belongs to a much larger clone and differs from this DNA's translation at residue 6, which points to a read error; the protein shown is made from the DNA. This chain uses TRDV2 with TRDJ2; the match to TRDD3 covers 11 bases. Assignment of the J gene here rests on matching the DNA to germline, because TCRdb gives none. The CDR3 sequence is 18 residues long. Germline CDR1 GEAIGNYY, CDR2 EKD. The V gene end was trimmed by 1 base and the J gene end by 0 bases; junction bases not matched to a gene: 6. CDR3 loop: CACDTMGDTGALTAQLFF. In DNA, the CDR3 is TGTGCCTGTGACACAATGGGGGATACGGGGGCTTTGACAGCACAACTCTTCTTT.

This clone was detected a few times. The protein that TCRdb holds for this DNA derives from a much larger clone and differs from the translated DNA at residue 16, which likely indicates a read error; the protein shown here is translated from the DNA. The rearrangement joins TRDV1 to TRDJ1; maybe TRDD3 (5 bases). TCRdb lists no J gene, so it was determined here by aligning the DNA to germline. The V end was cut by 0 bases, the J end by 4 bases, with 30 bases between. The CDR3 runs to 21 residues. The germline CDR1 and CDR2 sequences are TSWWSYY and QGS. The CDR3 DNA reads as TGTGCTCTTGGGGAACTAGCGGTGGCGGGATCCTCAAGGTGGTACATCGATAAACTCATCTTT. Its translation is CALGELAVAGSSRWYIDKLIF.

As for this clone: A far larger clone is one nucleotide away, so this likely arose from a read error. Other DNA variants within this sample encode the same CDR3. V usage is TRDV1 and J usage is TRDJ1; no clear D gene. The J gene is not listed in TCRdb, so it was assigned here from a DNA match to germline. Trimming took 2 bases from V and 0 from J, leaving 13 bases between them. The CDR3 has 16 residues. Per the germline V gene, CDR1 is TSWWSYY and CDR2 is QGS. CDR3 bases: TGTGCTCTTGGGGAAATCAGGACGTACAACACCGATAAACTCATCTTT. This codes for CALGEIRTYNTDKLIF.

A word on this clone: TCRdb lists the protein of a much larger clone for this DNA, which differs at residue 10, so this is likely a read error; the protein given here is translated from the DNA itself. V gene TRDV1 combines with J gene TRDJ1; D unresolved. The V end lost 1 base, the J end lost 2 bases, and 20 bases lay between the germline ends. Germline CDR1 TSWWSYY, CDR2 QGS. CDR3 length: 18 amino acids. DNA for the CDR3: TGTGCTCTTGGGGAACATATCCCCCCCAGGGCTGTTACCGATAAACTCATCTTT. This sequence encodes CALGEHIPPRAVTDKLIF.

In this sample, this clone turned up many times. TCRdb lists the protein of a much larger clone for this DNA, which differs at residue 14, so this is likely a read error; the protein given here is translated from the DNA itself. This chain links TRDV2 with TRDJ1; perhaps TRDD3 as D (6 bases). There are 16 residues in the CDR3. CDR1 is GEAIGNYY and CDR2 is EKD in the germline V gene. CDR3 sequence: CACDTGIRGNSDKPIF. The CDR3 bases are TGTGCCTGTGACACCGGAATAAGGGGGAACTCCGATAAACCCATCTTT.

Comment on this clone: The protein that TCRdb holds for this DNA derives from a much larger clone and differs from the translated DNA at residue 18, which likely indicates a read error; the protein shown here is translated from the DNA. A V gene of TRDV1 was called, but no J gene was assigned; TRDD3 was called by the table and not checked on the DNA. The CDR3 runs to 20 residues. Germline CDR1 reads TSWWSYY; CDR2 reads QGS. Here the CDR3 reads CALGEILPKHWGLYTDKPIF. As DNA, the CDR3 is TGTGCTCTTGGGGAAATCCTTCCTAAGCACTGGGGGCTCTACACCGATAAACCCATCTTT.

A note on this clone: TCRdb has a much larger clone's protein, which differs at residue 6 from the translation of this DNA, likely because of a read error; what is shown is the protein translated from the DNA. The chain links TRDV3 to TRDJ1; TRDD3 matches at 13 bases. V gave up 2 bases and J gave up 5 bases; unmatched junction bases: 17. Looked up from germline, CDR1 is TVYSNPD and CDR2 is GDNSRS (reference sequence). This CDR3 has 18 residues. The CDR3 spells CAFPSTCVLGDTQDKLIF. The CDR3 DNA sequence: TGTGCCTTTCCTTCCACTTGCGTACTGGGGGATACGCAGGATAAACTCATCTTT.

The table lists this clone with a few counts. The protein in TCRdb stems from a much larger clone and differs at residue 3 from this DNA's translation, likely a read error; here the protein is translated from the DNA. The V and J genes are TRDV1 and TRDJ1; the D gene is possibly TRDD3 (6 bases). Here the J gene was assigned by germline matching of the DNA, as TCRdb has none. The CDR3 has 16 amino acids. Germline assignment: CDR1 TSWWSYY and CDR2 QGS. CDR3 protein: CAPGELGIEYTDKLIF. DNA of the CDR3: TGTGCTCCTGGGGAACTAGGGATTGAGTACACCGATAAACTCATCTTT.

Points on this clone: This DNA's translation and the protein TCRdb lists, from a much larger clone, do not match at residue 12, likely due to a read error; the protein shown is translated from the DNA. The CDR3 reads CALGEVIHDKLTF. CDR3 bases: TGTGCTCTTGGGGAAGTAATTCACGATAAACTCACCTTT. The J gene is TRDJ1, the V gene TRDV1; D ambiguous. This CDR3 comprises 13 residues. From germline, CDR1 is TSWWSYY and CDR2 QGS.

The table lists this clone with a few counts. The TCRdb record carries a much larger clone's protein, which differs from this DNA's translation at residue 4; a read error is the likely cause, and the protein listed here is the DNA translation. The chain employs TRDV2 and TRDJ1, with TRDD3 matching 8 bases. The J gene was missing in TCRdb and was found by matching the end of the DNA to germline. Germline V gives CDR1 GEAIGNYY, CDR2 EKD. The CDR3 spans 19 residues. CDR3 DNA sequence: TGTGCCTGTAACACAAAGGAACTGGGGGCCAGCCCGTACACCGATAAACTCATCTTT. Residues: CACNTKELGASPYTDKLIF.

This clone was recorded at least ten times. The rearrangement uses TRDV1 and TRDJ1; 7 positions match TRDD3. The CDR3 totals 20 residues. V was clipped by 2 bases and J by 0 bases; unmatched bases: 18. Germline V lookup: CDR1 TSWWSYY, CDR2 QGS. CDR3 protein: CALGEFLFLPGGEYTDKLIF. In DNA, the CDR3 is TGTGCTCTTGGGGAATTCCTTTTCTTACCTGGGGGGGAGTACACCGATAAACTCATCTTT.

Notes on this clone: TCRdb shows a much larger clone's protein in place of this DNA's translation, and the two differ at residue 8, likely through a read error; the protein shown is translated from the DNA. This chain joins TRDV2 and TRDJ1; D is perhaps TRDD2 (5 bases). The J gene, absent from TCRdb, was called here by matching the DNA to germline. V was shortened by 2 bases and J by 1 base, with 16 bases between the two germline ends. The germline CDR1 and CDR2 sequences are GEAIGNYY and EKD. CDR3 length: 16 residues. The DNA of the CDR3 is TGTGCCTGTGACAGGGCCTACGTCCCATCCACCGATAAACTCATCTTT. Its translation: CACDRAYVPSTDKLIF.

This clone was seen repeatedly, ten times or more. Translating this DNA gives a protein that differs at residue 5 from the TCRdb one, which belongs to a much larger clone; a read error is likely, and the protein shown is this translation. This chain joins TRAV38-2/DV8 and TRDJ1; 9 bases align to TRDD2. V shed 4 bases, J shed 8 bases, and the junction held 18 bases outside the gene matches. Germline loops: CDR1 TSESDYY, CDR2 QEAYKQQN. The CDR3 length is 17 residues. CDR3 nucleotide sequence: TGTGCTTATAGGGCCCCAGGCCTTCCTACCCCTCTATCGAAACTCATCTTT. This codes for CAYRAPGLPTPLSKLIF.

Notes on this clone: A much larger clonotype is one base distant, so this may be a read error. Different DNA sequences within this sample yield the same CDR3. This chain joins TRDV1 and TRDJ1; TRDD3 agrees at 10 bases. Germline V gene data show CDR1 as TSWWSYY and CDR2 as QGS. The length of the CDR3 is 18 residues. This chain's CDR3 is CALGERIGSVLGDDKLIF. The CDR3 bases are TGTGCTCTCGGGGAACGGATCGGGTCTGTACTGGGGGATGACAAACTCATCTTT.

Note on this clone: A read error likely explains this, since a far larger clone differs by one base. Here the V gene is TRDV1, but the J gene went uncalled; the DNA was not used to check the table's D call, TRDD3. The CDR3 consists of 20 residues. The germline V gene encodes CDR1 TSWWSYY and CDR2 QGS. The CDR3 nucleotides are TGTGCTCTTGGGGAACCTCGTGGAATACTGGGGGATAATAGGACCGATAAGCTCATCTTT. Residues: CALGEPRGILGDNRTDKLIF.